This T cell receptor (beta chain) came from a study of CD8 T cells in ankylosing spondylitis. There are many counts of this clonotype. MiXCR, applied by TCRdb to the 5' RACE reads, yields one record per CDR3 protein. The sample yields under 150,000 distinct CDR3 sequences, roughly 9% seen once. The length of the CDR3 is 21 residues. V was trimmed by 6 bases and J by 0 bases, leaving 30 bases between them. Germline V gives CDR1 MNHEY, CDR2 SVGEGT. The sample taken for sequencing was blood, either unsorted or a sorted T cell fraction (not recorded which). V usage is TRBV6-2 or TRBV6-3 and J usage is TRBJ1-5, with D possibly matching TRBD1 (6 bases). The sequence was collected from a male donor with ankylosing spondylitis or in good health (not recorded which). CDR3 in DNA: TGTGCCAGCAGCCGCCACCGCTCCGGGACATCGGGCGTTGATAGCAATCAGCCCCAGCATTTT. Protein sequence: CASSRHRSGTSGVDSNQPQHF.